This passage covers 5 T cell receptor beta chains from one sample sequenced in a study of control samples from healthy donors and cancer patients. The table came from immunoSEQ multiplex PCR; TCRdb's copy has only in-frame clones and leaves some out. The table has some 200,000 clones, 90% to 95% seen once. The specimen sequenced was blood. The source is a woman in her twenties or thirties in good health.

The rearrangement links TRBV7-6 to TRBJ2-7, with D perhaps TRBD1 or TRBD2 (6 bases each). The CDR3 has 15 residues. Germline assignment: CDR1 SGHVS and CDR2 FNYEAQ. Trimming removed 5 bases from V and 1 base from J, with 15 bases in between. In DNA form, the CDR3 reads TGTGCCAGCAGCAGCTTGACGGGGGCGTCCTACGAGCAGTACTTC. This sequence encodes CASSSLTGASYEQYF.

Written as DNA, the CDR3 is TGCGCCAGCAGCACAGGGGGCATCGGGGAGCTGTTTTTT. Encoded protein: CASSTGGIGELFF. The chain has TRBV5-1 and TRBJ2-2, with 9 bases matching TRBD1. Germline V gene sequence: CDR1 SGHRS, CDR2 YFSETQ. This CDR3 is built from 13 residues. V lost 4 bases and J lost 7; bases outside the gene matches: 2.

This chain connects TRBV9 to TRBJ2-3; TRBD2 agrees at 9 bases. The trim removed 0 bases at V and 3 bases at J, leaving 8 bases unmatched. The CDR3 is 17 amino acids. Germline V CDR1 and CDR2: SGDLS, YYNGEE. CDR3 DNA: TGTGCCAGCAGCGTAGGGGTTGGGCTAGCGGGGACAGATACGCAGTATTTT. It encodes CASSVGVGLAGTDTQYF.

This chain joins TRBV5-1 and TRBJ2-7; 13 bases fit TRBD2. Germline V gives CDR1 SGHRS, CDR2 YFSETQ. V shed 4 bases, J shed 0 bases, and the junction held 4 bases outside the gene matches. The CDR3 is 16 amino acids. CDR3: CASSPRTSGGSYEQYF. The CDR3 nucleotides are TGCGCCAGCAGCCCACGGACTAGCGGGGGCTCCTACGAGCAGTACTTC.

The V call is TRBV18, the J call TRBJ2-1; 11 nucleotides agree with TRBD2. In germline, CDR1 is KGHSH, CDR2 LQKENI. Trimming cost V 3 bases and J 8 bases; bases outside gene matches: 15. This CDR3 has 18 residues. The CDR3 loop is CASSPFSKISGREDEQFF. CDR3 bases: TGTGCCAGCTCACCCTTCAGTAAAATTAGCGGGAGGGAGGATGAGCAGTTCTTC.